This T cell receptor (beta chain) was identified in a study of blood T cell repertoires in COVID-19. Turning to the study itself: Sources were T cells, B-cell-depleted T cells, or PBMCs; the material itself was cDNA or gDNA.

The age range of participants was about 18 to 90 years, with residence in about two dozen US areas. A case of COVID-19 had been met by exposed participants within 2 weeks before study entry. TCRdb's copy holds only in-frame clones and misses some; the assay was immunoSEQ multiplex PCR. The sample contains about 430,000 clones, approximately 91% of which appear only once. The CDR3 consists of 15 residues. Losses at the gene ends were 3 bases for V and 4 bases for J; bases not matched to a gene: 6. Germline loops: CDR1 MNHNS, CDR2 SASEGT. Sequenced: PBMCs or T cells enriched from blood (not recorded which). The gene calls are TRBV6-1 and TRBJ2-7, with 10 bases identical to TRBD1. The sequence derives from a young woman who had been exposed to COVID-19. CDR3 protein: CASSEPGQGIYEQYF. CDR3 sequence (DNA): TGTGCCAGCAGTGAGCCGGGACAGGGGATTTACGAGCAGTACTTC.